This passage covers 9 T cell receptor beta chains from one sample sequenced in a study of shared T cell receptors in the human thymus. Profiling relied on immunoSEQ multiplex PCR, and the TCRdb table lists in-frame clones only, not all of them. The sample has hundreds of thousands of clones, about 80% seen once. This sample was also put to use in a study of human thymus T cells.

The sequenced sample was thymocytes. Source of these receptors: a boy less than two years old with a congenital heart defect.

This chain links TRBV27 with TRBJ2-1, with 7 bases lining up with TRBD2. The CDR3 is 15 residues long. Trimming removed 5 bases from V and 3 bases from J; junction bases left unmatched: 7. Germline V gene data show CDR1 as MNHEY and CDR2 as SMNVEV (reference sequence). The CDR3 here is CASSDGRIYYNEQFF. The CDR3 DNA reads TGTGCCAGCAGTGACGGGAGGATTTACTACAATGAGCAGTTCTTC.

The genes are TRBV5-1 and TRBJ2-7; tentative D call: TRBD2 (6 bases). Per germline, CDR1 SGHRS and CDR2 YFSETQ. V shed 0 bases and J shed 3 bases, with 10 bases lying between them. The CDR3 runs to 14 residues. The CDR3 coding sequence is TGCGCCAGCAGCTTGGCCGGGAGCAACTACGAGCAGTACTTC. Protein: CASSLAGSNYEQYF.

The chain employs TRBV4-3 and TRBJ2-2; 8 nucleotides align to TRBD1. This CDR3 is 16 amino acids long. The V and J ends lost 0 bases and 4 bases, in that order; junction bases with no gene match: 4. Looked up from germline, CDR1 is LGHNA and CDR2 is YSLEER. The CDR3 DNA reads TGCGCCAGCAGCCAAGATTTCACAGGGGGCACCGGGGAGCTGTTTTTT. Its protein product is CASSQDFTGGTGELFF.

The chain is built from TRBV11-3 and TRBJ1-4, with 8 bases aligning to TRBD1. The CDR3 runs 13 residues. V dropped 8 bases and J dropped 7; count of bases not matched to a gene: 6. Germline V gene sequence: CDR1 SGHNT, CDR2 YENEEA. The chain's CDR3 is CASSRDRSEKLFF. CDR3 DNA: TGTGCCAGCTCGAGGGACAGGTCTGAAAAACTGTTTTTT.

This sequence joins TRBV4-3 and TRBJ2-6, with 9 positions matching TRBD2. Germline V gives CDR1 LGHNA, CDR2 YSLEER. The CDR3 has 21 residues. The junction had 12 bases not matched to a gene; V was cut back by 0 bases and J by 0 bases. In DNA, the CDR3 is TGCGCCAGCAGCCAAGAGGAACTAGCGGGCGCCGATAGCTCTGGGGCCAACGTCCTGACTTTC. Translated, it gives CASSQEELAGADSSGANVLTF.

V gene TRBV21-1 combines with J gene TRBJ2-2; TRBD1 is taken as the D call from the table, unchecked against the DNA. TRBV21-1 is a known pseudogene. This CDR3 spans 13 amino acids. The CDR3 spells CASSGSDTGELFF. The CDR3, as DNA: TGTGCCAGCAGCGGCAGTGACACCGGGGAGCTGTTTTTT.

The rearrangement joins TRBV18 to TRBJ1-2; 7 bases are a match to TRBD1. Germline V gene lookup returns CDR1 KGHSH and CDR2 LQKENI. The CDR3 sequence is 13 residues long. Trimming removed 6 bases from V and 6 bases from J; junction bases left unmatched: 7. CDR3 DNA sequence: TGTGCCAGCTCCCGGACCAGGGGGGATGGCTACACCTTC. This codes for CASSRTRGDGYTF. The whole variable domain, remainder taken from reference TRBV18 and TRBJ1-2, is NAGVMQNPRHLVRRRGQEARLRCSPMKGHSHVYWYRQLPEEGLKFMVYLQKENIIDESGMPKERFSAEFPKEGPSILRIQQVVRGDSAAYFCASSRTRGDGYTFGSGTRLTVV.

The chain has TRBV10-2 and TRBJ2-1; 7 nucleotides match TRBD2. The CDR3 runs to 14 residues. The V segment lost 3 bases and the J segment 4 bases; nucleotides outside the gene matches: 3. Germline-derived CDR1 and CDR2 are WSHSY and SAAADI. CDR3 DNA sequence: TGCGCCAGCAGTGACCCTAGCGGTTACAATGAGCAGTTCTTC. Translated, it gives CASSDPSGYNEQFF.

This chain uses TRBV27 with TRBJ2-7, with 9 nucleotides matching TRBD1. J gave up 3 bases and V 5 bases, and 8 bases lay outside the gene matches. Germline loops: CDR1 MNHEY, CDR2 SMNVEV (reference sequence). This CDR3 has 15 amino acids. CDR3 amino acids: CASSQGTGRGYEQYF. The CDR3 DNA reads TGTGCCAGCAGTCAAGGGACAGGGAGAGGCTACGAGCAGTACTTC.